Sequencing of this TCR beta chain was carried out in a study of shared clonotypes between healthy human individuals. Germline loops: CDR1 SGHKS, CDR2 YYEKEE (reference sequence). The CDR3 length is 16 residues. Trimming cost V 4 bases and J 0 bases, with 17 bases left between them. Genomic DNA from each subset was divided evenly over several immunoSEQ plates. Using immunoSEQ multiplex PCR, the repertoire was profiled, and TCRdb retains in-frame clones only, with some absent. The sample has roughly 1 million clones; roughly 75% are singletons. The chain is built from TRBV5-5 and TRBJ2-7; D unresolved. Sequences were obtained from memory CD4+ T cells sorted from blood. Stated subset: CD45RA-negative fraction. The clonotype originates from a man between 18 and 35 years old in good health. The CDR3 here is CASSPGLGGFSYEQYF. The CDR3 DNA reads TGTGCCAGCAGCCCTGGTTTAGGTGGGTTCTCCTACGAGCAGTACTTC.